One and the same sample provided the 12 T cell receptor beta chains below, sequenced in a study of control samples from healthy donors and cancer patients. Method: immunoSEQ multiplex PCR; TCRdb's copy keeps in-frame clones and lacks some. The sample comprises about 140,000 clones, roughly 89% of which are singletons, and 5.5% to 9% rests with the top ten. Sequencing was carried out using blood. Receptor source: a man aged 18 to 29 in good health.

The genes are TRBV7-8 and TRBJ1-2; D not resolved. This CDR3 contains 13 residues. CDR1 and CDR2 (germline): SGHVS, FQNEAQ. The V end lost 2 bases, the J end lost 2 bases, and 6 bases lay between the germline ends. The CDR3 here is CASSLLGNYGYTF. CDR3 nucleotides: TGTGCCAGCAGCTTATTGGGGAACTATGGCTACACCTTC.

The CDR3 bases are TGTGCCAGCAGCGCACTCCGGGACTTCAAGAATGAGCAGTTCTTC. It yields the protein CASSALRDFKNEQFF. This chain joins TRBV9 and TRBJ2-1, with D maybe TRBD2 (6 bases). Germline CDR1 SGDLS, CDR2 YYNGEE. Trimming removed 3 bases at V and 7 bases at J, with 17 bases between. This CDR3 region has 15 residues. The full variable domain, with the rest looked up from reference TRBV9 and TRBJ2-1, is DSGVTQTPKHLITATGQRVTLRCSPRSGDLSVYWYQQSLDQGLQFLIQYYNGEERAKGNILERFSAQQFPDLHSELNLSSLELGDSALYFCASSALRDFKNEQFFGPGTRLTVL.

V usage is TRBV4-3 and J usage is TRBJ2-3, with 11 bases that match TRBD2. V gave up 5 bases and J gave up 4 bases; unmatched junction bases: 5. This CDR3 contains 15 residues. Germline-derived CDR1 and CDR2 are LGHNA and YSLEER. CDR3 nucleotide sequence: TGCGCCAGCAGCATGACTAGCGGGGAGGCAGATACGCAGTATTTT. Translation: CASSMTSGEADTQYF.

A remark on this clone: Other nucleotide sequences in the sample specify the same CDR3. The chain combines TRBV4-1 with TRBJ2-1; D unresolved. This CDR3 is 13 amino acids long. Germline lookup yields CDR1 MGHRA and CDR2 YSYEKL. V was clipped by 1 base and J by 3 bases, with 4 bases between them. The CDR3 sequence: CASSQAYYNEQFF. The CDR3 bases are TGCGCCAGCAGCCAAGCATACTACAATGAGCAGTTCTTC.

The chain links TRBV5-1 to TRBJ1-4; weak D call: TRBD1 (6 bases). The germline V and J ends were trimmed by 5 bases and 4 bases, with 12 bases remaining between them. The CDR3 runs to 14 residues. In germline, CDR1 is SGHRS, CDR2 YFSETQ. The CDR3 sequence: CASRKDSHNEKLFF. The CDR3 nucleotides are TGCGCCAGCAGAAAGGACAGCCATAATGAAAAACTGTTTTTT.

The CDR3 reads CASSTEETQYF. The CDR3 DNA follows: TGTGCCAGTAGTACTGAAGAGACCCAGTACTTC. V gene TRBV19 combines with J gene TRBJ2-5; D remains ambiguous. The germline V gene encodes CDR1 LNHDA and CDR2 SQIVND (reference sequence). The CDR3 loop spans 11 amino acids. The V end lost 4 bases, the J end lost 3 bases, and 3 bases lay between the germline ends.

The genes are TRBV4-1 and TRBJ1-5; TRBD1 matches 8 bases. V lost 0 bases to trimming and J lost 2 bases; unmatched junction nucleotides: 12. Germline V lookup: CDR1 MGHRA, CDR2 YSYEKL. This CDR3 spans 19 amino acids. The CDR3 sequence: CASSQDQETGVSGNQPQHF. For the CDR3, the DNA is TGCGCCAGCAGCCAAGATCAGGAGACAGGGGTGTCGGGCAATCAGCCCCAGCATTTT.

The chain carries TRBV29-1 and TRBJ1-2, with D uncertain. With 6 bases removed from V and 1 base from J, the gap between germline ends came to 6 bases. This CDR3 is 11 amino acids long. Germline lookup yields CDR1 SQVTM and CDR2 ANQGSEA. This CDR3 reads CSVPVNYGYTF. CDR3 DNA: TGCAGCGTCCCTGTTAACTATGGCTACACCTTC.

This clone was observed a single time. DNA of the CDR3: TGTGCCAGCGCGGGGGTCTCCTACAATGAGCAGTTCTTC. As protein: CASAGVSYNEQFF. This sequence joins TRBV7-9 and TRBJ2-1, with 7 bases identical to TRBD2. Germline loops: CDR1 SEHNR, CDR2 FQNEAQ (reference sequence). The CDR3 contains 13 residues. J was trimmed by 0 bases and V by 8 bases; bases with no gene match: 1.

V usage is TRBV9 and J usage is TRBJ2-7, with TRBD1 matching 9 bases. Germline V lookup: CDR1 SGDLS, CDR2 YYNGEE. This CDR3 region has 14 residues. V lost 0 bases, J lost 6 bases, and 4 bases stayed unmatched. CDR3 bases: TGTGCCAGCAGCGTAGACAGGGGGCGGGCCGAGCAGTACTTC. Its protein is CASSVDRGRAEQYF.

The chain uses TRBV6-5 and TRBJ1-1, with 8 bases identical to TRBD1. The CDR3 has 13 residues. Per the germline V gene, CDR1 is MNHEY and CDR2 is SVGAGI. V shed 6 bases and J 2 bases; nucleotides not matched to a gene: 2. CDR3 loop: CASRDRANTEAFF. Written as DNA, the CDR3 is TGTGCCAGCAGGGACAGGGCAAACACTGAAGCTTTCTTT.

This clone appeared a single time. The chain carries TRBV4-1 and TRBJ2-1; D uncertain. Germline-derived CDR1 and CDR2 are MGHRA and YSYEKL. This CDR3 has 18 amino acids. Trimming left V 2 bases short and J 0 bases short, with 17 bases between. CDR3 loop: CASSQSAVRPSSYNEQFF. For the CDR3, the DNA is TGCGCCAGCAGCCAATCGGCCGTCCGGCCTAGCTCCTACAATGAGCAGTTCTTC.